This paragraph covers one T cell receptor beta chain sequence. This specimen comes from a study of blood T cell repertoires in COVID-19. Turning to the study itself: The cDNA or gDNA used as material had been derived from T cells, B-cell-depleted T cells, or PBMCs.

Per the original data handling: It was from reference gene primer amplification that nucleated cell counts were estimated. The method was immunoSEQ multiplex PCR; TCRdb's version includes in-frame clones alone and lacks a portion of them. V and J calls and clone size are copied from that table; D and trimming were computed from the DNA. This sample has approximately 6,000 clones, with 70% to 90% found just once. Trimming cost V 6 bases and J 5 bases; bases outside gene matches: 4. The CDR3 runs 13 residues. CDR1 LNHDA and CDR2 SQIVND come from the germline V gene (reference sequence). Sequencing was done on a sample of peripheral blood. The source of this sequence is a human donor in a cohort sampled during active COVID-19. This rearrangement joins TRBV19 to TRBJ2-5; TRBD1 matches 9 bases. The CDR3, as DNA: TGTGCCAGTAGACAGGGGGCAGGGGAGACCCAGTACTTC. Protein sequence: CASRQGAGETQYF.